This TCR beta chain was sequenced during a study of shared clonotypes between healthy human individuals (dated by TCRdb to between 2020 and 2021). Study-wide context: A few men and two women, aged 18 to 49 years, made up the cohort. For each donor, CD4 naive and CD4 memory were each given three plates, CD8 naive was given two plates, and CD8 memory was given one plate. The study deeply sequenced blood TCR repertoires of 5 or 6 healthy adults to estimate repertoire size and the extent of clonotype sharing between individuals. To increase sequencing depth and limit assay-specific biases, TCR repertoire library preparation and sequencing were carried out by different laboratories using diverse techniques. Each donor's leukapheresis produced roughly between roughly 0.85 and 9.5 billion PBMCs. The investigation overall reported the following: Pairwise subsampling led to the expectation that sequencing depth would affect the degree of clonotype sharing among donors. The small number of donors limited the genetic and exposure-history diversity represented. Even with the large sequencing depth, rarefaction of the sorted-subset datasets indicated that sequencing was incomplete. Higher generation probabilities were observed for clonotypes shared by all four sorted-subset donors than for non-shared clonotypes. Estimated clonotype richness was generally larger for naive than for memory subsets. Sharing across a few donors was observed for about 5% of naive CD4, 3% to 3.5% of naive CD8, over 2% of memory CD4, and approximately 0.41% of memory CD8 clonotypes. Sampling was restricted to blood, and TCR repertoires in tissue are likely to differ from TCR repertoires in blood.

Healthy HIV-negative adults with no recently reported acute infections or vaccinations were included as donors. Every donor was a Caucasian adult residing in Nashville, Tennessee, USA. CD4+ T cells were enriched by magnetic negative selection, after which naive cells were positively selected on CD45RA and the negative fraction was taken as the memory subset. After blood collection by leukapheresis, PBMCs were isolated using Ficoll-Histopaque density gradient centrifugation and then cryopreserved in the vapor phase of liquid nitrogen. Purity and quantity of every magnetically sorted T cell population were checked by analytical flow cytometry. Genomic DNA was isolated from every sorted fraction and measured by UV absorbance on a Nanodrop 2000c. Comments on this clone: Its antigen specificity is not known. Base qualities are not provided; no much larger clone lies one nucleotide away.

TCR CDR3 regions were amplified from genomic DNA by multiplex PCR using the deep immunoSEQ assay. Extracted genomic DNA from each cell subset was spread evenly across all wells of several immunoSEQ 96-well plates, with each plate serving as a replicate. For sorted subsets, 200 ng of genomic DNA, equivalent to some 30,000 T cell genomes, went into each replicate PCR. Purified libraries were quantified with a Qubit 3.0 fluorometer, sized on a Bioanalyzer 2100, and re-quantified with the KAPA Library Quantification kit. Each immunoSEQ 96-well plate was sequenced on its own single-read 150-cycle Illumina NextSeq 550 flow cell. The original methods were these. Because only junctional sequences without quality scores were contained in the immunoSEQ output, filtering matching that applied to full-length reads could not be performed. To assign V/J genes and CDR3, sequences were annotated using PyIR, a Python wrapper for IgBLAST v1.9, with IMGT germline references. Reads were removed for weak V/J assignments (E-value above 1e-6), missing CDR3, stop codons, out-of-frame junctions, or ambiguous translated residues. V3J clonotypes were defined as sequences sharing an identical inferred V gene, J gene, and CDR3 amino acid sequence. To compute the percentage overlap between repertoires, the number of shared unique clonotypes was divided by the size of the smaller repertoire. Richness of each repertoire was evaluated using RTK rarefaction, the Chao1 estimator, and Recon v2.1 estimates of unobserved clonotypes. For all TCRbeta clonotypes obtained by the gDNA method from a handful of donors, generation probabilities were computed with OLGA. This is the immuneACCESS table as TCRdb keeps it, with only in-frame sequences that have V and J called. A part of the clones is gone; compared with another copy, unresolved V genes explain less than half, and the rest is unexplained. D and trimming were read from the DNA, whereas the V and J calls and clone size are those reported in that table. The sample table records roughly 2,300,000 clones; roughly 92% of these occur just once. The ten largest clonotypes hold around 0.35% of the sample.

According to the germline V gene, CDR1 reads MNHEY and CDR2 reads SVGAGI. The V and J ends are trimmed by 5 bases and 1 base, leaving 5 bases between them. The CDR3 spans 13 residues, from the cysteine through the phenylalanine. Only the CDR3 DNA stays, 39 bases, in frame from base 1. Sequencing was carried out using naive CD4+ T cells from PBMCs. Explained via the paper, the cell subset or site label denotes: CD45RA+ positively selected. The origin of this receptor is a man younger than 35 in good health. Some clones in this sample may be carry-over from other donors' samples. This receptor chain uses TRBV6-5 and TRBJ2-2, with an unclear D gene assignment. The DNA sequence is as follows: TGTGCCAGCAGTAAAAAGAACACCGGGGAGCTGTTTTTT. Its protein product is CASSKKNTGELFF.